The rows below give T cell receptor beta chains drawn from one sample of a study of lymphopenia after photon versus proton radiotherapy. The method was immunoSEQ multiplex PCR; TCRdb's version includes in-frame clones alone and lacks a portion of them. The table has 30,000 to 40,000 clones, about 90% seen once. The sequenced sample was peripheral blood, obtained from a patient treated with photon-based radiotherapy. These receptor sequences come from a man aged 55-75 years with cholangiocarcinoma. Both conserved end residues are part of each CDR3. Each record gives: V gene, D gene, J gene, clone size, CDR3 protein, CDR3 DNA. D genes are given only for firm matches. Some rows have no size entry. The others give once, few or many, or a class for an expanded clone.

v_gene: TRBV5-1; d_gene: TRBD1; j_gene: TRBJ2-1; abundance: .; CDR3aa: CASSWTGSEQFF; CDR3nt: TGCGCCAGCAGCTGGACAGGGTCTGAGCAGTTCTTC
v_gene: TRBV5-4; d_gene: TRBD1; j_gene: TRBJ1-1; abundance: .; CDR3aa: CASSRGTGRNTEAFF; CDR3nt: TGTGCCAGCAGCCGAGGGACAGGGCGCAACACTGAAGCTTTCTTT
v_gene: TRBV19; d_gene: TRBD1; j_gene: TRBJ1-5; abundance: .; CDR3aa: CASSLGDRANQPQHF; CDR3nt: TGTGCCAGTAGCCTCGGGGACAGGGCTAATCAGCCCCAGCATTTT
v_gene: TRBV19; d_gene: .; j_gene: TRBJ1-1; abundance: once; CDR3aa: CASSLRQGRFVMNTEAFF; CDR3nt: TGTGCCAGTAGTCTTCGGCAGGGGCGATTCGTTATGAACACTGAAGCTTTCTTT
v_gene: TRBV28; d_gene: .; j_gene: TRBJ1-1; abundance: .; CDR3aa: CASSWDGGYTEAFF; CDR3nt: TGTGCCAGCAGTTGGGACGGGGGGTACACTGAAGCTTTCTTT
v_gene: TRBV7-9; d_gene: TRBD2; j_gene: TRBJ2-3; abundance: .; CDR3aa: CASSSPRLAGTQYF; CDR3nt: TGTGCCAGCAGCTCTCCCAGACTAGCTGGCACGCAGTATTTT
v_gene: TRBV4-3; d_gene: .; j_gene: TRBJ2-3; abundance: few; CDR3aa: CASSQTTGDTQYF; CDR3nt: TGCGCCAGCAGCCAGACAACAGGAGATACGCAGTATTTT
v_gene: TRBV27; d_gene: .; j_gene: TRBJ2-2; abundance: .; CDR3aa: CASKSGPANTGELFF; CDR3nt: TGTGCCAGCAAGTCCGGGCCCGCGAACACCGGGGAGCTGTTTTTT
v_gene: TRBV7-2; d_gene: TRBD2; j_gene: TRBJ2-7; abundance: .; CDR3aa: CASSLDLAGEYEQYF; CDR3nt: TGTGCCAGCAGCTTAGACCTAGCGGGAGAGTACGAGCAGTACTTC
v_gene: TRBV6-6; d_gene: TRBD2; j_gene: TRBJ2-5; abundance: .; CDR3aa: CASSSRAGGGETQYF; CDR3nt: TGTGCCAGCAGTTCCCGGGCGGGAGGGGGAGAGACCCAGTACTTC
v_gene: TRBV5-1; d_gene: .; j_gene: TRBJ1-1; abundance: .; CDR3aa: CASSLVQGGNTEAFF; CDR3nt: TGCGCCAGCAGCTTGGTTCAGGGCGGGAACACTGAAGCTTTCTTT
v_gene: TRBV11-3; d_gene: TRBD2; j_gene: TRBJ2-3; abundance: .; CDR3aa: CASSLGASGSPTQYF; CDR3nt: TGTGCCAGCAGCTTAGGGGCTAGCGGGAGTCCTACGCAGTATTTT
v_gene: TRBV2; d_gene: .; j_gene: TRBJ1-5; abundance: few; CDR3aa: CASSEVALDTYSNQPQHF; CDR3nt: TGTGCCAGCAGTGAAGTCGCTTTGGACACGTATAGCAATCAGCCCCAGCATTTT
v_gene: TRBV11-2; d_gene: TRBD2; j_gene: TRBJ2-1; abundance: .; CDR3aa: CASSFRREGISNEQFF; CDR3nt: TGTGCCAGCAGCTTCAGGCGGGAGGGCATCAGCAATGAGCAGTTCTTC
v_gene: TRBV28; d_gene: .; j_gene: TRBJ2-3; abundance: .; CDR3aa: CASSLRQRSFTQYF; CDR3nt: TGTGCCAGCAGTTTACGACAGCGAAGTTTTACGCAGTATTTT
v_gene: TRBV6-5; d_gene: .; j_gene: TRBJ2-3; abundance: .; CDR3aa: CASSYIGQGTDTQYF; CDR3nt: TGTGCCAGCAGTTATATCGGACAAGGCACAGATACGCAGTATTTT